This record concerns one T cell receptor beta chain sequence. This specimen comes from a study of T cells in tuberculosis. Cells were sorted from thawed PBMC rested overnight and stained with GMM-loaded CD1B tetramer, viability dye and anti-CD3. The CD1B tetramers carried C32 glucose monomycolate purified from Rhodococcus equi. V dropped 0 bases and J dropped 8; count of bases not matched to a gene: 7. The V gene's germline CDR1 is MNHEY and CDR2 SVGAGI. The CDR3 runs 16 residues. This table comes from immunoSEQ multiplex PCR, and its TCRdb copy is limited to in-frame clones, with some not included. This table has about 58,000 clones, nearly 90% appearing once.

The sequencing input was CD1b-GMM tetramer-negative cells sorted from PBMCs. The genes are TRBV6-5 and TRBJ1-2, with 12 bases identical to TRBD1. The sequence was collected from an adult woman with latent tuberculosis. CDR3 residues: CASSYSKGQGATGYTF. The CDR3 region has the DNA TGTGCCAGCAGTTACTCGAAGGGACAGGGGGCGACGGGCTACACCTTC.